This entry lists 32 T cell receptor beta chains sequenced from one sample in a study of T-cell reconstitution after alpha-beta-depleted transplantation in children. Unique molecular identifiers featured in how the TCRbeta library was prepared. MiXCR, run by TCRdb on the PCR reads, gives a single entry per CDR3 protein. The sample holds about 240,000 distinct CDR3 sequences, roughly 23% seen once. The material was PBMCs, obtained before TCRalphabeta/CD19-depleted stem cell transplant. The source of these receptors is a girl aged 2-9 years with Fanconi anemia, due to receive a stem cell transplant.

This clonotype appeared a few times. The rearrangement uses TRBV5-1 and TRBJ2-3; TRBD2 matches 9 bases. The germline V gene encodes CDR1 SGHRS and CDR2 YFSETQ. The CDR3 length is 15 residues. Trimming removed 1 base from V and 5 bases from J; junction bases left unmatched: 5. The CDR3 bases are TGCGCCAGCAGCTTGCAGCGGACTAGCGAAGATACGCAGTATTTT. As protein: CASSLQRTSEDTQYF.

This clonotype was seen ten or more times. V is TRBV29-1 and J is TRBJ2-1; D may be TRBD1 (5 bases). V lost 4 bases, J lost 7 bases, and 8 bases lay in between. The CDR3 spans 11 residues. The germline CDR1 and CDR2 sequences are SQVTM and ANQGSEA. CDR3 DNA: TGCAGCGTTGTCAAGGGGAATGAGCAGTTCTTC. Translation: CSVVKGNEQFF.

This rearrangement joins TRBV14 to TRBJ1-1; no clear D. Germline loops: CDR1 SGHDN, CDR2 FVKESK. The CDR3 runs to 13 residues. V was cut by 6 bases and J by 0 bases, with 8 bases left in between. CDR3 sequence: CASSQYLNTEAFF. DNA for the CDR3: TGTGCCAGCAGTCAGTACCTGAACACTGAAGCTTTCTTT.

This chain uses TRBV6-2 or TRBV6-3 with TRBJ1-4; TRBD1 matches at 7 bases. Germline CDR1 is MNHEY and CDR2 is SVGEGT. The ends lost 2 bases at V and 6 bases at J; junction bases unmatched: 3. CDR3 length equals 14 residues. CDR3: CASSYQGGYEKLFF. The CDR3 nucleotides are TGTGCCAGCAGTTACCAAGGGGGCTATGAAAAACTGTTTTTT.

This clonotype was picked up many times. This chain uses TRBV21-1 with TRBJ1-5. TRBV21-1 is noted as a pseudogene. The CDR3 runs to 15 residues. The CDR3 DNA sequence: TGTGCCAGCAGCAAAGAAAGACAAGGTCTACAGCCCCAGCATTTT. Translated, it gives CASSKERQGLQPQHF.

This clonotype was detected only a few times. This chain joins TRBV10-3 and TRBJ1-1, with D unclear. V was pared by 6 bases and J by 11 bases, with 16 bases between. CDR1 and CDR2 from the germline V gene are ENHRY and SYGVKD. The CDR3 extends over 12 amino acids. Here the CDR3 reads CAIRTPGLGAFF. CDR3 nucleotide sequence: TGTGCCATCAGGACCCCTGGTCTCGGGGCTTTCTTT.

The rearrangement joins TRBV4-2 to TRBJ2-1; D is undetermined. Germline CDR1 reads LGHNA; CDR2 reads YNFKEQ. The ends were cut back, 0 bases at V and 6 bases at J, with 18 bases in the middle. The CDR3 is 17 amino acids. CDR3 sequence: CASSQEGIVGGPNEQFF. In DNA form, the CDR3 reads TGTGCCAGCAGCCAAGAGGGCATAGTCGGCGGACCCAATGAGCAGTTCTTC.

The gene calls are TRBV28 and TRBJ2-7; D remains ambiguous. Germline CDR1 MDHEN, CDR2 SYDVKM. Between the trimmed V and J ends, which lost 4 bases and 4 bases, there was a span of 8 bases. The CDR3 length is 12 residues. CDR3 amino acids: CASSSILYEQYF. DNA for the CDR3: TGTGCCAGCAGTTCGATACTTTACGAGCAGTACTTC.

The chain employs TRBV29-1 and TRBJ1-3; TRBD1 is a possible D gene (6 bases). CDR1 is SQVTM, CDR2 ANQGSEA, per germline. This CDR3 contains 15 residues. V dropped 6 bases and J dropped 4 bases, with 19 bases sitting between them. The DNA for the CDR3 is TGCAGCGTGGCACTACCGGACAGATCGGGAAACACCATATATTTT. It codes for CSVALPDRSGNTIYF.

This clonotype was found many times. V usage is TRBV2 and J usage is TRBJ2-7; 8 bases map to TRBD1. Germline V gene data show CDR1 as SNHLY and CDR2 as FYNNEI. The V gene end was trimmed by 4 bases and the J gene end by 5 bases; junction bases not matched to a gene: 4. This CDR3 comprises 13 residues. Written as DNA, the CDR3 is TGTGCCAGCAGTGGCGACAGGGGAAACGAGCAGTACTTC. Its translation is CASSGDRGNEQYF. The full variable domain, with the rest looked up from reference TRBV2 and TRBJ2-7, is EPEVTQTPSHQVTQMGQEVILRCVPISNHLYFYWYRQILGQKVEFLVSFYNNEISEKSEIFDDQFSVERPDGSNFTLKIRSTKLEDSAMYFCASSGDRGNEQYFGPGTRLTVT.

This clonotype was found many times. The CDR3: CSARDSRFRGYNEQFF. In DNA form, the CDR3 reads TGCAGTGCTAGAGATTCAAGGTTTAGAGGCTACAATGAGCAGTTCTTC. The rearrangement uses TRBV20-1 and TRBJ2-1, with no clear D. Germline V gives CDR1 DFQATT, CDR2 SNEGSKA (reference sequence). V dropped 0 bases and J dropped 3 bases, with 15 bases sitting between them. This CDR3 is built from 16 residues.

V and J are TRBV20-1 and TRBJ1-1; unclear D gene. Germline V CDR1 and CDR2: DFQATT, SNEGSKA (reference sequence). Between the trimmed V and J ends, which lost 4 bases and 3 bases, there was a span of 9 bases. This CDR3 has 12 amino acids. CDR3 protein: CSATYSYTEAFF. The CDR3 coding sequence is TGCAGTGCTACATACAGCTACACTGAAGCTTTCTTT.

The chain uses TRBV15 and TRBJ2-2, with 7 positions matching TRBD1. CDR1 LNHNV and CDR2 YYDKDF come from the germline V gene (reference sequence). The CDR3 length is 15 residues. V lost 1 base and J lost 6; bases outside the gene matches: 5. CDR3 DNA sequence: TGTGCCACCAGCAGAGCGGCAGGGGGATCCGGGGAGCTGTTTTTT. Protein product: CATSRAAGGSGELFF.

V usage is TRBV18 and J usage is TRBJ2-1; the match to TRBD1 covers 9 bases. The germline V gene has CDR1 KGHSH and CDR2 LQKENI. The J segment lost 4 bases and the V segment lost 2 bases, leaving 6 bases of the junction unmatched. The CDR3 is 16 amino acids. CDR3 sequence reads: CASSPGTGRGYNEQFF. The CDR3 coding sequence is TGTGCCAGCTCACCAGGGACAGGGAGGGGGTACAATGAGCAGTTCTTC.

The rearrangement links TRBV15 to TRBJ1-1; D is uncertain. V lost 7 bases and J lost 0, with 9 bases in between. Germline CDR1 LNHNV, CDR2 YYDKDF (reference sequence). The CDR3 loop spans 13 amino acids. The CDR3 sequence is CATTGQVNTEAFF. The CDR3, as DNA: TGTGCCACCACCGGGCAGGTGAACACTGAAGCTTTCTTT. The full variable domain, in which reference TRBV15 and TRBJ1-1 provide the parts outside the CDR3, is DAMVIQNPRYQVTQFGKPVTLSCSQTLNHNVMYWYQQKSSQAPKLLFHYYDKDFNNEADTPDNFQSRRPNTSFCFLDIRSPGLGDTAMYLCATTGQVNTEAFFGQGTRLTVV.

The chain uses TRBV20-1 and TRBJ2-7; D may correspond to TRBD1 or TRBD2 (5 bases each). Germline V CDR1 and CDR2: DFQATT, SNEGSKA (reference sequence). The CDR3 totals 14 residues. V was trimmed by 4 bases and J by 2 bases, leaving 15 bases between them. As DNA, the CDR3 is TGCAGTGCTATCGTTGGGGGAGAAGCCTACGAGCAGTACTTC. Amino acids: CSAIVGGEAYEQYF.

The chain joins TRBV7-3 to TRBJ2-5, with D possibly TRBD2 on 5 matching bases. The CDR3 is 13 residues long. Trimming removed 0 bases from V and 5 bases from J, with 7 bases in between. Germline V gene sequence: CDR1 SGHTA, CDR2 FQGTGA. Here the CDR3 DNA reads TGTGCCAGCAGCTTAACGCGGGCGGAGACCCAGTACTTC. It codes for CASSLTRAETQYF.

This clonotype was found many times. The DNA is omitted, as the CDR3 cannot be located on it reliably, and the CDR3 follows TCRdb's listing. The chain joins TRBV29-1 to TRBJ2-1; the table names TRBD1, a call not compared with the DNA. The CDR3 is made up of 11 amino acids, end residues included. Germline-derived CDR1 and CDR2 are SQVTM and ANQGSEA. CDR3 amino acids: CSVDFGTGTFF.

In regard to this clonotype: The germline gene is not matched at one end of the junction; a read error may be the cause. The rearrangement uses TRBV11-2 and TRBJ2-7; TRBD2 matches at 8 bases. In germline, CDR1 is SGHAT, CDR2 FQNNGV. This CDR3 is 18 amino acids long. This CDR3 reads CASSSQLAEHPTAYEHYF. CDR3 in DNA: TGTGCCAGCAGCTCCCAACTAGCGGAGCACCCAACCGCCTACGAGCATTACTTC.

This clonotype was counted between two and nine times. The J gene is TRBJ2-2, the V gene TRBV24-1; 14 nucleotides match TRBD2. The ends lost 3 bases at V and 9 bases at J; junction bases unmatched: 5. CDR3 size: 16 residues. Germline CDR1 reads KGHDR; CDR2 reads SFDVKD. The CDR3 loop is CATSDRLAGGPWELFF. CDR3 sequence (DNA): TGTGCCACCAGTGATCGACTAGCGGGAGGGCCATGGGAGCTGTTTTTT.

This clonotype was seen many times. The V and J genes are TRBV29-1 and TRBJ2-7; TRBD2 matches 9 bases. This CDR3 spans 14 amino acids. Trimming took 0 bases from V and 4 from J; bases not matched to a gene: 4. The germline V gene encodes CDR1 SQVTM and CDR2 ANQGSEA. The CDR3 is CSVEEGLAPYEQYF. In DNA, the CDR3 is TGCAGCGTTGAAGAAGGACTAGCGCCATACGAGCAGTACTTC.

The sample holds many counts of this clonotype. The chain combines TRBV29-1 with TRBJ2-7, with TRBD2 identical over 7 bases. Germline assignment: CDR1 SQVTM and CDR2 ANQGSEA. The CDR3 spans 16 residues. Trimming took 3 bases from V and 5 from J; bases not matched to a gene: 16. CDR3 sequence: CSVEGEAGEDVHEQYF. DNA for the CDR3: TGCAGCGTTGAGGGGGAGGCGGGAGAGGATGTCCACGAGCAGTACTTC.

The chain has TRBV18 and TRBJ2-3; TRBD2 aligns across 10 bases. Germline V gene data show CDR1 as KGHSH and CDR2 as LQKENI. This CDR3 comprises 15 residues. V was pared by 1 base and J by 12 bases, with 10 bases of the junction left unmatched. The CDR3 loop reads CASSPLGLALRGQYF. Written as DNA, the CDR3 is TGTGCCAGCTCACCACTGGGACTAGCGTTAAGAGGACAGTATTTT. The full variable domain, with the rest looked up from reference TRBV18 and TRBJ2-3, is NAGVMQNPRHLVRRRGQEARLRCSPMKGHSHVYWYRQLPEEGLKFMVYLQKENIIDESGMPKERFSAEFPKEGPSILRIQQVVRGDSAAYFCASSPLGLALRGQYFGPGTRLTVL.

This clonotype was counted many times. As DNA, the CDR3 is TGCAGTGCTAGAGCCGGCTCCGGGTCCTTACCCCATTACGAGCAGTACTTC. It codes for CSARAGSGSLPHYEQYF. V usage is TRBV20-1 and J usage is TRBJ2-7; the D is unclear. This CDR3 has 17 amino acids. V lost 1 base and J 4 bases, leaving 23 bases between the germline ends. Germline CDR1 reads DFQATT; CDR2 reads SNEGSKA (reference sequence).

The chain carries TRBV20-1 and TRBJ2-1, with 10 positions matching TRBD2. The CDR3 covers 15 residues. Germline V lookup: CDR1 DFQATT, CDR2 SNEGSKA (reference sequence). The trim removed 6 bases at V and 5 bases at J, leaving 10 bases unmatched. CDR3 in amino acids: CSAPQGTSVNNEQFF. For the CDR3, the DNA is TGCAGTGCGCCCCAAGGGACTAGCGTAAACAATGAGCAGTTCTTC.

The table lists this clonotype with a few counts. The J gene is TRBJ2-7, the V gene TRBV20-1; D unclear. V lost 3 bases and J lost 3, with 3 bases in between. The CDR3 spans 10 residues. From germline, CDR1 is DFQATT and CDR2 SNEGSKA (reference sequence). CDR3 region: CSASIYEQYF. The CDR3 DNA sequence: TGCAGTGCTAGTATCTACGAGCAGTACTTC.

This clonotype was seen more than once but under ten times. CDR3 amino acids: CASSPHYQETQYF. In DNA, the CDR3 is TGTGCCAGCAGCCCCCACTACCAAGAGACCCAGTACTTC. J is TRBJ2-5 and V is TRBV28; D not certain. The CDR3 totals 13 residues. Germline values: CDR1 MDHEN, CDR2 SYDVKM. V dropped 6 bases and J dropped 0 bases, with 8 bases sitting between them.

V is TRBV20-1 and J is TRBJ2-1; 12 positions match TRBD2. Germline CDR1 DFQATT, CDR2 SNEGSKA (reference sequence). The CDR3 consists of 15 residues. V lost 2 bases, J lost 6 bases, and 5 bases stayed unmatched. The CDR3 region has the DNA TGCAGTGCTAGATTTGGACTAGCGGGAATCAATGAGCAGTTCTTC. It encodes CSARFGLAGINEQFF.

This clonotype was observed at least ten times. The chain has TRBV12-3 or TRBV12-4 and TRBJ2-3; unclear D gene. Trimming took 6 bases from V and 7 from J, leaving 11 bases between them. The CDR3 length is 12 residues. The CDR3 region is CASSPPHHTQYF. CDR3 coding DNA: TGTGCCAGCAGCCCCCCACATCATACGCAGTATTTT.

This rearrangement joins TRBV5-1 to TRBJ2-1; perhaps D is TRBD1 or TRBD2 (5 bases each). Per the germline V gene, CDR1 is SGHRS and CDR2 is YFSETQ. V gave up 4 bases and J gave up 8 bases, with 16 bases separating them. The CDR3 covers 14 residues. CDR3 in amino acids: CASSREPQGDEQFF. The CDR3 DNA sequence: TGCGCCAGCAGCAGAGAACCGCAGGGAGATGAGCAGTTCTTC.

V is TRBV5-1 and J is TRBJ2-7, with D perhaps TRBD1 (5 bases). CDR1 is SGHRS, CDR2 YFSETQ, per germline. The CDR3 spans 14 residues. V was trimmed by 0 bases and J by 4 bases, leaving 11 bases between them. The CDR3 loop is CASSLAVRVYEQYF. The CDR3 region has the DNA TGCGCCAGCAGCTTGGCCGTCAGGGTATACGAGCAGTACTTC.

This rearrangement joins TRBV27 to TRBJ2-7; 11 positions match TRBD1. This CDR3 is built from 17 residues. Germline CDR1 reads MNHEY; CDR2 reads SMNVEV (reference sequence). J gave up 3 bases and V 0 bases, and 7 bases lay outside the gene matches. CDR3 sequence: CASSLSWGTGGGYEQYF. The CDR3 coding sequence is TGTGCCAGCAGTTTATCATGGGGGACAGGGGGAGGCTACGAGCAGTACTTC.